This entry lists 30 T cell receptor beta chains sequenced from one sample in a study of blood T cell repertoires in COVID-19. Only in-frame clones appear in the TCRdb table, and some are missing; sequencing was by immunoSEQ multiplex PCR. Among 250,000 to 350,000 clones listed, 88% were seen once. The specimen was PBMCs or T cells enriched from blood (not recorded which). These receptors originate from a woman aged 60-70 years in a cohort exposed to, infected with or recovered from COVID-19 (not recorded which).

The chain uses TRBV7-8 and TRBJ2-7; 8 bases line up with TRBD2. Germline lookup yields CDR1 SGHVS and CDR2 FQNEAQ. Unmatched junction bases numbered 11, after V lost 1 base and J lost 0 bases. This CDR3 comprises 18 residues. As DNA, the CDR3 is TGTGCCAGCAGCTTAGGGCTAGCGGGTAGCCCGAGCTCCTACGAGCAGTACTTC. This gives the protein CASSLGLAGSPSSYEQYF.

This chain uses TRBV15 with TRBJ2-1, with D perhaps TRBD1 (6 bases). Trimming stripped 6 bases from V and 1 base from J, with 13 bases between. The CDR3 is 15 residues long. CDR1 is LNHNV and CDR2 is YYDKDF in the germline V gene (reference sequence). In DNA form, the CDR3 reads TGTGCCACCAGAAAGGGGGAGTTGTCCTACAATGAGCAGTTCTTC. It specifies CATRKGELSYNEQFF.

This chain links TRBV19 with TRBJ1-5; D may be TRBD1 (6 bases). V was clipped by 7 bases and J by 6 bases, with 16 bases between them. The germline V gene has CDR1 LNHDA and CDR2 SQIVND (reference sequence). The CDR3 loop spans 14 amino acids. DNA of the CDR3: TGTGCCAGTACCTTGGGGGGGGGCACTCAGCCCCAGCATTTT. Amino acid sequence: CASTLGGGTQPQHF. Filled out from reference TRBV19 and TRBJ1-5, the complete variable domain reads DGGITQSPKYLFRKEGQNVTLSCEQNLNHDAMYWYRQDPGQGLRLIYYSQIVNDFQKGDIAEGYSVSREKKESFPLTVTSAQKNPTAFYLCASTLGGGTQPQHFGDGTRLSIL.

The J gene is TRBJ2-1, the V gene TRBV2; 10 positions match TRBD2. CDR1 SNHLY and CDR2 FYNNEI come from the germline V gene. The J segment lost 7 bases and the V segment lost 4 bases, leaving 7 bases of the junction unmatched. The CDR3 has 15 residues. Here the CDR3 reads CASSGSSGRINEQFF. The DNA of the CDR3 is TGTGCCAGCAGTGGGTCTAGCGGGAGAATAAATGAGCAGTTCTTC.

The rearrangement links TRBV19 to TRBJ2-2, with 9 bases matching TRBD1. Per germline, CDR1 LNHDA and CDR2 SQIVND (reference sequence). Trimming removed 9 bases from V and 2 bases from J; junction bases left unmatched: 7. The CDR3 loop spans 15 amino acids. The CDR3 protein is CASNQGQGNTGELFF. CDR3 sequence (DNA): TGTGCCAGCAATCAGGGACAGGGAAACACCGGGGAGCTGTTTTTT.

CDR3 residues: CASRVKSGTGPGNTIYF. CDR3 coding DNA: TGCGCCAGCAGAGTCAAATCCGGGACAGGGCCTGGAAACACCATATATTTT. V and J are TRBV10-2 and TRBJ1-3, with 9 bases matching TRBD1. Germline trimming cut 6 bases from V and 2 bases from J; bases unmatched to any gene: 11. The germline V gene has CDR1 WSHSY and CDR2 SAAADI. The CDR3 length is 17 residues.

This clone was found a few times. J is TRBJ2-2 and V is TRBV27; D is perhaps TRBD1 (5 bases). This CDR3 region has 15 residues. V was trimmed by 5 bases and J by 3 bases, leaving 13 bases between them. Germline CDR1 and CDR2: MNHEY and SMNVEV (reference sequence). This chain's CDR3 is CASSPKSGYTGELFF. DNA of the CDR3: TGTGCCAGCAGTCCCAAGTCAGGGTACACCGGGGAGCTGTTTTTT.

The chain has TRBV11-2 and TRBJ1-3, with a possible D match to TRBD1 (6 bases). Between the trimmed V and J ends, which lost 5 bases and 2 bases, there was a span of 13 bases. The CDR3 is 15 residues long. CDR1 SGHAT and CDR2 FQNNGV come from the germline V gene. The CDR3 region has the DNA TGTGCCAGCAGCCCTTGGGGGGGGCCTGGAAACACCATATATTTT. It encodes CASSPWGGPGNTIYF.

The J gene is TRBJ2-1, the V gene TRBV7-9; 10 positions match TRBD2. V lost 5 bases and J lost 7; bases outside the gene matches: 11. The CDR3 is 16 amino acids. The germline V gene has CDR1 SEHNR and CDR2 FQNEAQ (reference sequence). CDR3: CASSPIPSGRSNEQFF. Written as DNA, the CDR3 is TGTGCCAGCAGCCCGATACCTAGCGGGAGATCAAATGAGCAGTTCTTC.

The V gene is TRBV30, the J gene TRBJ2-3; 7 bases map to TRBD2. After removal of 2 bases from V and 4 bases from J, the junction contained 3 bases not matched to a gene. In germline, CDR1 is GTSNPN, CDR2 SVGIG (reference sequence). The CDR3 has 13 amino acids. The chain's CDR3 is CAWSMGGADTQYF. The CDR3 bases are TGTGCCTGGAGTATGGGGGGGGCAGATACGCAGTATTTT.

The chain links TRBV7-6 to TRBJ2-3; 9 nucleotides agree with TRBD1. The CDR3 covers 16 residues. Trimming took 2 bases from V and 4 from J; bases not matched to a gene: 7. Germline V CDR1 and CDR2: SGHVS, FNYEAQ. In DNA form, the CDR3 reads TGTGCCAGCAGCTTATCGGGGACAGGGTACCCAGATACGCAGTATTTT. This encodes CASSLSGTGYPDTQYF.

The chain employs TRBV15 and TRBJ1-5, with a weak D call TRBD1 (5 bases). The CDR3 runs 13 residues. Trimming pared 1 base from V and 6 bases from J, leaving 7 bases between. The V gene's germline CDR1 is LNHNV and CDR2 YYDKDF (reference sequence). CDR3 region: CATSRVRGQPQHF. CDR3 DNA sequence: TGTGCCACCAGCAGAGTTAGGGGTCAGCCCCAGCATTTT.

The chain recombines TRBV7-3 with TRBJ1-1, with D perhaps TRBD1 (5 bases). CDR1 is SGHTA and CDR2 is FQGTGA in the germline V gene. V was cut by 4 bases and J by 4 bases, with 7 bases left in between. This CDR3 is 12 amino acids long. The CDR3 protein is CASSSQGTEAFF. The DNA of the CDR3 is TGTGCCAGCAGCTCGCAGGGCACTGAAGCTTTCTTT. The full variable domain, in which reference TRBV7-3 and TRBJ1-1 provide the parts outside the CDR3, is GAGVSQTPSNKVTEKGKYVELRCDPISGHTALYWYRQSLGQGPEFLIYFQGTGAADDSGLPNDRFFAVRPEGSVSTLKIQRTERGDSAVYLCASSSQGTEAFFGQGTRLTVV.

The chain links TRBV10-2 to TRBJ2-3, with 7 bases fitting TRBD2. The V segment lost 5 bases and the J segment 2 bases; nucleotides outside the gene matches: 10. Germline lookup yields CDR1 WSHSY and CDR2 SAAADI. The length of the CDR3 is 16 residues. CDR3 coding DNA: TGCGCCAGCAGTCCCCCGGGACTACTCTACACAGATACGCAGTATTTT. Encoded protein: CASSPPGLLYTDTQYF.

The V and J genes are TRBV11-2 and TRBJ2-2; TRBD2 agrees at 8 bases. V lost 3 bases and J lost 1; bases outside the gene matches: 1. CDR3 length equals 15 residues. The germline CDR1 and CDR2 sequences are SGHAT and FQNNGV. The DNA of the CDR3 is TGTGCCAGCAGCTTTACTAGCGGGAACACCGGGGAGCTGTTTTTT. Its translation is CASSFTSGNTGELFF.

The rearrangement uses TRBV6-2 or TRBV6-3 and TRBJ2-1; 12 nucleotides match TRBD2. The CDR3 covers 18 residues. Looked up from germline, CDR1 is MNHEY and CDR2 is SVGEGT. J gave up 3 bases and V 3 bases, and 9 bases lay outside the gene matches. The CDR3 region is CASSYRLAGGTNYNEQFF. CDR3 DNA sequence: TGTGCCAGCAGTTATAGGCTAGCGGGAGGGACAAACTACAATGAGCAGTTCTTC.

This rearrangement joins TRBV28 to TRBJ1-1, with TRBD1 identical over 8 bases. The CDR3 consists of 15 residues. V trimming: 3 bases; J trimming: 4 bases; junction bases outside the gene matches: 7. Germline-derived CDR1 and CDR2 are MDHEN and SYDVKM. The DNA of the CDR3 is TGTGCCAGCAGTTTCTATAACACAGGGGGCACTGAAGCTTTCTTT. Protein product: CASSFYNTGGTEAFF.

The CDR3 bases are TGTGCCAGCAGTGATAGGACAGGGGGTAACTATGGCTACACCTTC. Its protein is CASSDRTGGNYGYTF. This chain uses TRBV6-4 with TRBJ1-2; 10 nucleotides line up with TRBD1. Germline lookup yields CDR1 MRHNA and CDR2 SNTAGT. The CDR3 loop spans 15 amino acids. V shed 3 bases and J 1 base; nucleotides not matched to a gene: 2.

The chain is built from TRBV5-4 and TRBJ2-1; 13 bases agree with TRBD2. Germline lookup yields CDR1 SGHNT and CDR2 YYREEE (reference sequence). The ends lost 3 bases at V and 10 bases at J; junction bases unmatched: 10. There are 16 residues in the CDR3. This chain's CDR3 is CASSSNRLAGGREQFF. CDR3 nucleotide sequence: TGTGCCAGCAGCTCTAACAGACTAGCGGGAGGCCGCGAGCAGTTCTTC.

This chain links TRBV5-8 with TRBJ2-2; 15 bases are a match to TRBD2. J lost 0 bases, V lost 4 bases, and 1 base had no gene match. Germline V gene data show CDR1 as SGHTS and CDR2 as YDEGEE. This CDR3 has 17 residues. The CDR3 DNA is TGTGCCAGCAGCCGGACTAGCGGGAGGGCGAACACCGGGGAGCTGTTTTTT. It translates to CASSRTSGRANTGELFF.

The V gene is TRBV7-3, the J gene TRBJ2-2; D not certain. V was cut by 1 base and J by 1 base, with 10 bases left in between. The CDR3 has 16 amino acids. Germline values: CDR1 SGHTA, CDR2 FQGTGA. CDR3 loop: CASSLRPLQNTGELFF. In nucleotides, the CDR3 is TGTGCCAGCAGCTTAAGGCCCCTCCAGAACACCGGGGAGCTGTTTTTT.

V usage is TRBV15 and J usage is TRBJ1-1; the D is unclear. From germline, CDR1 is LNHNV and CDR2 YYDKDF (reference sequence). The CDR3 is made up of 15 amino acids. Trimming stripped 0 bases from V and 4 bases from J, with 12 bases between. The DNA of the CDR3 is TGTGCCACCAGCAGAGATCGGAGATTCGGCACTGAAGCTTTCTTT. Translation: CATSRDRRFGTEAFF.

This rearrangement joins TRBV3-1 (or the pseudogene TRBV3-2) to TRBJ1-5, with unresolved D. Germline V gives CDR1 LGHDT, CDR2 YNNKEL (reference sequence). The V and J ends lost 1 base and 1 base respectively, with 5 bases between them. This CDR3 region has 14 residues. The CDR3 region has the DNA TGTGCCAGCAGCCAAGCGTCGAGCAATCAGCCCCAGCATTTT. Its protein product is CASSQASSNQPQHF.

This clone was counted a few times. The V and J genes are TRBV6-2 or TRBV6-3 and TRBJ2-1, with D possibly TRBD2 on 5 matching bases. CDR1 is MNHEY, CDR2 SVGEGT, per germline. The CDR3 runs 14 residues. V dropped 5 bases and J dropped 5 bases, with 13 bases sitting between them. The CDR3 is CASSKYGLNNEQFF. CDR3 DNA sequence: TGTGCCAGCAGTAAATATGGACTGAACAATGAGCAGTTCTTC.

This sequence joins TRBV7-3 and TRBJ2-7; maybe TRBD1 (5 bases). Germline loops: CDR1 SGHTA, CDR2 FQGTGA. The ends were cut back, 5 bases at V and 3 bases at J, with 17 bases in the middle. This CDR3 has 15 residues. The CDR3: CASSPTAGRNYEQYF. CDR3 nucleotides: TGTGCCAGCAGCCCGACAGCTGGCAGAAACTACGAGCAGTACTTC.

This clone was seen once. This sequence joins TRBV28 and TRBJ2-2, with D possibly being TRBD2 (7 bases). The V gene lost 7 bases and the J gene lost 7 bases, with 28 bases spanning the gap. Germline-derived CDR1 and CDR2 are MDHEN and SYDVKM. This CDR3 is built from 18 residues. The DNA for the CDR3 is TGTGCCAGCATAGTTGGGGGGGCGCTTGCTAGCGAAGGCGGGGAGCTGTTTTTT. Translation: CASIVGGALASEGGELFF.

The chain links TRBV14 to TRBJ2-1, with TRBD2 identical over 10 bases. This CDR3 has 16 amino acids. The V and J ends lost 2 bases and 4 bases, in that order; junction bases with no gene match: 5. Germline V CDR1 and CDR2: SGHDN, FVKESK. As DNA, the CDR3 is TGTGCCAGCAGCCAACTCGGGACTAGCGTGTACAATGAGCAGTTCTTC. It yields the protein CASSQLGTSVYNEQFF. The full variable domain, rest sourced from reference TRBV14 and TRBJ2-1, is EAGVTQFPSHSVIEKGQTVTLRCDPISGHDNLYWYRRVMGKEIKFLLHFVKESKQDESGMPNNRFLAERTGGTYSTLKVQPAELEDSGVYFCASSQLGTSVYNEQFFGPGTRLTVL.

This chain joins TRBV2 and TRBJ1-1; possibly TRBD1 for D (5 bases). Germline CDR1 SNHLY, CDR2 FYNNEI. Trimming took 10 bases from V and 0 from J, leaving 12 bases between them. This CDR3 spans 13 amino acids. The CDR3 is CATHQGLNTEAFF. The CDR3 nucleotides read TGTGCCACTCATCAGGGCCTGAACACTGAAGCTTTCTTT.

The gene calls are TRBV19 and TRBJ2-7; TRBD2 matches at 9 bases. The CDR3 spans 15 residues. Germline assignment: CDR1 LNHDA and CDR2 SQIVND (reference sequence). V shed 4 bases and J 9 bases; nucleotides not matched to a gene: 13. The CDR3 DNA reads as TGTGCCAGTAGTACCCTAGCGGGATTAAAAGGAGTGCAGTACTTC. Translated, it gives CASSTLAGLKGVQYF.

The V and J genes are TRBV3-1 (or the pseudogene TRBV3-2) and TRBJ1-1, with D maybe TRBD1 (6 bases). V was clipped by 1 base and J by 4 bases, with 10 bases between them. CDR1 and CDR2 (germline): LGHDT, YNNKEL (reference sequence). The CDR3 runs to 14 residues. CDR3 DNA sequence: TGTGCCAGCAGCCAAGCCAACAGGGCCACTGAAGCTTTCTTT. It specifies CASSQANRATEAFF.